The sequence of this T cell receptor beta chain was determined in a study of blood T cell repertoires in COVID-19. For the study at large: The United States, Italy and Spain were the sources of the acute and convalescent COVID-19 samples. Nucleic acid was either cDNA or gDNA, and it came from T cells, B-cell-depleted T cells, or PBMCs.

Authors' data handling: Estimates of nucleated cell counts were drawn from the amplification of reference gene primers. Using immunoSEQ multiplex PCR, the repertoire was profiled, and TCRdb retains in-frame clones only, with some absent. From that table come the V and J calls and clone size; the DNA was used to work out D and trimming. The sample gives 90,000 to 150,000 clones, roughly nine tenths of which show up once; approximately 7.7% is in the top ten. Trimming pared 5 bases from V and 4 bases from J, leaving 15 bases between. Germline CDR1 and CDR2: SEHNR and FQNEAQ (reference sequence). This CDR3 comprises 15 residues.

This clonotype was obtained from a human donor in a cohort sampled during active COVID-19. The sequencing input was peripheral blood. V and J are TRBV7-9 and TRBJ2-1; D gene unclear. In DNA, the CDR3 is TGTGCCAGCAGCCCTCAAATACGTACATACAATGAGCAGTTCTTC. Protein: CASSPQIRTYNEQFF.